These 10 T cell receptor beta chains share one sample of origin, sequenced in a study of T-cell reconstitution after alpha-beta-depleted transplantation in children. A TCRbeta library incorporating unique molecular identifiers was prepared. TCRdb re-called the PCR reads with MiXCR, one entry per CDR3 protein. Of approximately 150,000 distinct CDR3 sequences listed, around 8.8% were seen once; the top ten hold 15% to 20%. Specimen: PBMCs, mostly from graft donor cells, collected 180 days after TCRalphabeta/CD19-depleted stem cell transplant. The receptor set was obtained from a female patient under 10 years old who had a stem cell transplant for congenital amegakaryocytic thrombocytopenia, so the T cells may come from the graft donor.

This clonotype was recorded at least ten times. The chain has TRBV12-3 or TRBV12-4 and TRBJ1-2, with 7 bases matching TRBD1. The CDR3 has 14 residues. Trimming cost V 0 bases and J 4 bases; bases outside gene matches: 2. The CDR3 nucleotides are TGTGCCAGCAGTTTAGCAGGGGGCTTCTATGGCTACACCTTC. It is translated as CASSLAGGFYGYTF.

This clonotype has a count of ten or more. An end of the junction differs from the germline gene, which may be a read error. The genes are TRBV15 and TRBJ1-5; D call uncertain. CDR1 and CDR2 (germline): LNHNV, YYDKDF (reference sequence). The CDR3 runs to 12 residues. The CDR3 loop is CATSRDVTPLYF. The DNA for the CDR3 is TGTGCCACCAGCAGAGATGTGACCCCTCTGTATTTT.

The chain links TRBV7-6 to TRBJ1-5, with D unclear. The CDR3 loop spans 14 amino acids. The germline V gene has CDR1 SGHVS and CDR2 FNYEAQ. Trimming cost V 0 bases and J 7 bases, with 10 bases left between them. CDR3 DNA sequence: TGTGCCAGCAGCTTAGCAGGGTTTGGGCAGCCCCAGCATTTT. It is translated as CASSLAGFGQPQHF.

This clonotype came up many times. V is TRBV5-1 and J is TRBJ2-3; D possibly corresponds to TRBD2 (6 bases). The germline V and J ends were trimmed by 4 bases and 2 bases, with 17 bases remaining between them. The CDR3 sequence is 16 residues long. Germline V CDR1 and CDR2: SGHRS, YFSETQ. The CDR3 here is CASSQKVEGSTDTQYF. As DNA, the CDR3 is TGCGCCAGCAGCCAAAAGGTGGAGGGGTCCACAGATACGCAGTATTTT.

The chain couples TRBV20-1 to TRBJ2-7; D perhaps matches TRBD2 (6 bases). The CDR3 sequence is 15 residues long. In germline, CDR1 is DFQATT, CDR2 SNEGSKA (reference sequence). The V and J ends lost 3 bases and 2 bases respectively, with 17 bases between them. The DNA for the CDR3 is TGCAGTGCTAGTCGACCGGCGGGGATGGCCTACGAGCAGTACTTC. Translating gives CSASRPAGMAYEQYF.

At least ten counts were recorded for this clonotype. The chain links TRBV10-3 to TRBJ2-1; 10 nucleotides line up with TRBD2. The germline V gene encodes CDR1 ENHRY and CDR2 SYGVKD. J gave up 8 bases and V 8 bases, and 15 bases lay outside the gene matches. The CDR3 spans 16 residues. CDR3 sequence reads: CAIARSGRASDDEQFF. The CDR3 DNA is TGTGCCATCGCGAGAAGCGGGAGGGCTTCGGACGATGAGCAGTTCTTC.

At least ten counts were recorded for this clonotype. The rearrangement joins TRBV29-1 to TRBJ2-7; 8 nucleotides agree with TRBD2. Germline V gene sequence: CDR1 SQVTM, CDR2 ANQGSEA. The trim removed 4 bases at V and 4 bases at J, leaving 18 bases unmatched. The CDR3 has 17 residues. CDR3 amino acids: CSVVYHRGSGIWYEQYF. CDR3 in DNA: TGCAGCGTTGTATACCACCGGGGTAGCGGGATTTGGTACGAGCAGTACTTC.

This clonotype has at least ten counts. V and J are TRBV5-5 and TRBJ1-2, with 8 bases aligning to TRBD1. J was trimmed by 6 bases and V by 6 bases; bases with no gene match: 7. The germline gives CDR1 SGHKS, CDR2 YYEKEE (reference sequence). CDR3 length: 13 amino acids. CDR3 amino acids: CASILDRGHGYTF. The CDR3 DNA reads TGTGCCAGCATCCTAGACAGGGGCCATGGCTACACCTTC.

This clonotype showed up just a few times. The J gene is TRBJ1-4, the V gene TRBV29-1, with a tentative D call TRBD1 (5 bases). The germline V and J ends were trimmed by 3 bases and 7 bases, with 12 bases remaining between them. This CDR3 contains 13 residues. Germline CDR1 SQVTM, CDR2 ANQGSEA. The CDR3 nucleotides read TGCAGCGTTGAGCTTCAGGGTGGTGAAAAACTGTTTTTT. This codes for CSVELQGGEKLFF. The variable domain in full, with the rest retrieved from reference TRBV29-1 and TRBJ1-4, is SAVISQKPSRDICQRGTSLTIQCQVDSQVTMMFWYRQQPGQSLTLIATANQGSEATYESGFVIDKFPISRPNLTFSTLTVSNMSPEDSSIYLCSVELQGGEKLFFGSGTQLSVL.

This clonotype was picked up many times. The V and J genes are TRBV15 and TRBJ2-3, with D uncertain. Trimming took 0 bases from V and 5 from J, leaving 12 bases between them. CDR3 length: 15 amino acids. CDR1 is LNHNV, CDR2 YYDKDF, per germline (reference sequence). The CDR3 region is CATSRDRTILDTQYF. CDR3 DNA sequence: TGTGCCACCAGCAGAGATAGGACGATCCTAGATACGCAGTATTTT.